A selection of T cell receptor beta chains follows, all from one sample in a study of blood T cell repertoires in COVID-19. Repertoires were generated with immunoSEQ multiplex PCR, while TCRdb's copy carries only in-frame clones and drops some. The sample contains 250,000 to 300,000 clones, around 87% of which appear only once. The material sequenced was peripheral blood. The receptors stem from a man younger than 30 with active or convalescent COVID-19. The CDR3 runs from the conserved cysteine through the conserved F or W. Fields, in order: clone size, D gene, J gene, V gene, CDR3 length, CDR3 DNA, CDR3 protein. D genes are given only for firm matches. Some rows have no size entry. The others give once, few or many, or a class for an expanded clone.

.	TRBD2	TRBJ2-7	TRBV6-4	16	TGTGCCAGCAGTGGGGCCAGACTAGCGAGACACTACGAGCAGTACTTC	CASSGARLARHYEQYF
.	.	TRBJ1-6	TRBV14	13	TGTGCCAGCAGCGATCACGAGGTTTCACCCCTCCACTTT	CASSDHEVSPLHF
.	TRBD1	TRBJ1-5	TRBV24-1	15	TGTGCCACCCCTGGGACAGGGGACAGCAATCAGCCCCAGCATTTT	CATPGTGDSNQPQHF
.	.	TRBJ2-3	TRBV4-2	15	TGTGCCAGCAGCCAAAGGAGCGGGTTAGGAGATACGCAGTATTTT	CASSQRSGLGDTQYF
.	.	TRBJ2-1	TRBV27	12	TGTGCCAGCAGTTTGTGGGGAGGTGAGCAGTTCTTC	CASSLWGGEQFF
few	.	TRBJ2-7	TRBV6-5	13	TGTGCCAGTGGAGTACCCAGCTCCTACGAGCAGTACTTC	CASGVPSSYEQYF
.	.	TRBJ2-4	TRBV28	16	TGTGCCAGCAGTTTCTTCAGGTACCTAGCCAAAAACATTCAGTACTTC	CASSFFRYLAKNIQYF
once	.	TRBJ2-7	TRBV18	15	TGTGCCAGCTCACCACCGGGCGTGGTAAGCGGCGAGCAGTACTTC	CASSPPGVVSGEQYF
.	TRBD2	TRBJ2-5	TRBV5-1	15	TGCGCCAGCACCTTAGCGGGAGTGGATCGAGAGACCCAGTACTTC	CASTLAGVDRETQYF
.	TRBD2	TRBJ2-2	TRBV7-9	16	TGTGCCAGCAGCTTGGTGGGACTAGCGAACACCGGGGAGCTGTTTTTT	CASSLVGLANTGELFF
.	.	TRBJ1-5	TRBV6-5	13	TGTGCCAGCAGATGGGAGGAGGGTCAGCCCCAGCATTTT	CASRWEEGQPQHF
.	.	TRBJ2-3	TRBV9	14	TGTGCCAGCAGCGTAGCGACAGGAAGGGATACGCAGTATTTT	CASSVATGRDTQYF
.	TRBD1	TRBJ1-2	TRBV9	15	TGTGCCAGCAGCGGAGTCAGGGGGTTTAACTATGGCTACACCTTC	CASSGVRGFNYGYTF
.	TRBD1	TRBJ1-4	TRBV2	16	TGTGCCAGCAGTCCGGACAGGGAGCGCGGTAATGAAAAACTGTTTTTT	CASSPDRERGNEKLFF
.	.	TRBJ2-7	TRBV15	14	TGTGCCACCAGCAGAGATTTGGCAGTATTGGAGCAGTACTTC	CATSRDLAVLEQYF
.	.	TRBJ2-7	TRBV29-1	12	TGCAGCCTACGGACAGCAACCTACGAGCAGTACTTC	CSLRTATYEQYF
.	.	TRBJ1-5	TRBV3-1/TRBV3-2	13	TGTGCCAGCTCGGTACAGCCAAATCAGCCCCAGCATTTT	CASSVQPNQPQHF
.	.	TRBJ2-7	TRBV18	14	TGTGCCAGCTCACCGGGTGAGGGGGCCTACGAGCAGTACTTC	CASSPGEGAYEQYF
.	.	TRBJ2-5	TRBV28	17	TGTGCCAGCAGTCACCTCCCGACAGGGGCGGGGGAAGAGACCCAGTACTTC	CASSHLPTGAGEETQYF
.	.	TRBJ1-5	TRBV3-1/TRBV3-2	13	TGTGCCAGCAGCTTACAGGAGAATCAGCCCCAGCATTTT	CASSLQENQPQHF
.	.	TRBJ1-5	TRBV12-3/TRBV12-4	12	TGTGCCAGCAGCCCCTCCGATCAGCCCCAGCATTTT	CASSPSDQPQHF
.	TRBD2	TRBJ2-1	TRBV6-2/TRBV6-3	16	TGTGCCAGCAGTTACGGGACTAGCGGGGACTACAATGAGCAGTTCTTC	CASSYGTSGDYNEQFF
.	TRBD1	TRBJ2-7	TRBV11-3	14	TGTGCCAGCAGTCCCCGGGACAGAGACTACGAGCAGTACTTC	CASSPRDRDYEQYF
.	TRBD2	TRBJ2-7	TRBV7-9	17	TGTGCCAGCAGCTTCCCTACTGGACTAGCGGGAACCCGCGAGCAGTACTTC	CASSFPTGLAGTREQYF
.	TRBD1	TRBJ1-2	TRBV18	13	TGTGCCAGCTCACTGGGACAGCTCTATGGCTACACCTTC	CASSLGQLYGYTF
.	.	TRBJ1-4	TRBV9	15	TGTGCCAGCAGCGCTCACCTGAGCGCTGGTGAAAAACTGTTTTTT	CASSAHLSAGEKLFF
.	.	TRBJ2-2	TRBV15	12	TGTGCCGCAAACCGGGGGACCGGGGAGCTGTTTTTT	CAANRGTGELFF
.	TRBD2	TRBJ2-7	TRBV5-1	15	TGCGCCAGCGGACTAGCGGGAGGCGGGTCCTACGAGCAGTACTTC	CASGLAGGGSYEQYF
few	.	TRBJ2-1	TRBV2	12	TGTGCCGGGAAGGGACTTTACAATGAGCAGTTCTTC	CAGKGLYNEQFF
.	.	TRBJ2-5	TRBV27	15	TGTGCCAGCAGTTTATCCCGGCAGGAACAAGAGACCCAGTACTTC	CASSLSRQEQETQYF
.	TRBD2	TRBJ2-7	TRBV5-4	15	TGTGCCAGCAGTCTGACTAGCGGGAGCAGGAACGAGCAGTACTTC	CASSLTSGSRNEQYF
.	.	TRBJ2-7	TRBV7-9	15	TGTGCCAGCAGCTCGCCTGTTCCCCCTCGGGGCGAGCAGTACTTC	CASSSPVPPRGEQYF
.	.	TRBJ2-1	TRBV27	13	TGTGCCAGCAGTGCGACAGTCTACAATGAGCAGTTCTTC	CASSATVYNEQFF
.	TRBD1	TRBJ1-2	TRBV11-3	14	TGTGCCAGCAGCCCGAGACAGGGTAACTATGGCTACACCTTC	CASSPRQGNYGYTF
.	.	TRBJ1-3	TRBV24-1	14	TGTGCCACCGGAGGAACTCACTCTGGAAACACCATATATTTT	CATGGTHSGNTIYF
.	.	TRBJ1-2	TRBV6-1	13	TGTGCCAGCAGTGAGGGACTCCACTATGGCTACACCTTC	CASSEGLHYGYTF
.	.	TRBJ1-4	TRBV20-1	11	TGCAGTGCCCTTAGTAATGAAAAACTGTTTTTT	CSALSNEKLFF
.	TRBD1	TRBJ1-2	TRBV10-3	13	TGTGCCATCAGTACGGACAGGGGGAATGGCTACACCTTC	CAISTDRGNGYTF
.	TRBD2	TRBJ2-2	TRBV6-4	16	TGTGCCAGCAGCCCCCTAGCGGGAGGGTTCACCGGGGAGCTGTTTTTT	CASSPLAGGFTGELFF
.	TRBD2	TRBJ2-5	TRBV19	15	TGTGCCAGTAGTCTCGACCCTCTGGGGGGGGAGACCCAGTACTTC	CASSLDPLGGETQYF
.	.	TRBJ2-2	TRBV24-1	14	TGTGCCACCAGTCAACCGGGGAAGACCGGGGAGCTGTTTTTT	CATSQPGKTGELFF
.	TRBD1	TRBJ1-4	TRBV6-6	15	TGTGCCAGCAGTTACACGACAGGGGTTAATGAAAAACTGTTTTTT	CASSYTTGVNEKLFF
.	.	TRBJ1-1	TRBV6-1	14	TGTGCCAGCAGTGAAGGATACAGAAACACTGAAGCTTTCTTT	CASSEGYRNTEAFF
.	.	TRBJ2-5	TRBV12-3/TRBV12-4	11	TGTGCCAGCAGTTCCTTTGAGACCCAGTACTTC	CASSSFETQYF
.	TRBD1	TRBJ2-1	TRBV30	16	TGTGCCTGGGCCACGGAAGGGGGCACGAAGGTCAATGAGCAGTTCTTC	CAWATEGGTKVNEQFF
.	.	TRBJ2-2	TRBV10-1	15	TGCGCCAGCAGTGACTCCAGGACTTACACCGGGGAGCTGTTTTTT	CASSDSRTYTGELFF
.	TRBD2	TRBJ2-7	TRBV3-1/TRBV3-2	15	TGTGCCAGCAGCCAAGGCCCTAGCGGGGCCTACGAGCAGTACTTC	CASSQGPSGAYEQYF
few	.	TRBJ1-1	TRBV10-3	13	TGTGCCATCAGGCCTATAGCGAACACTGAAGCTTTCTTT	CAIRPIANTEAFF
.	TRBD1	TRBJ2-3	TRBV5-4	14	TGTGCCAGCAGCTTTGACAGGGGCACAGATACGCAGTATTTT	CASSFDRGTDTQYF
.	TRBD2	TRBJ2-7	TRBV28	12	TGTGCCAGTCAGCGGGGGGGCTACGAGCAGTACTTC	CASQRGGYEQYF
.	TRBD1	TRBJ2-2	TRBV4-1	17	TGCGCCAGCAGCCAAGATTTCGGACAGGCGAACACCGGGGAGCTGTTTTTT	CASSQDFGQANTGELFF
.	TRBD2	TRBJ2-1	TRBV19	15	TGTGCCAGTAGTATGGGGACTAGCGGTACCAGTGAGCAGTTCTTC	CASSMGTSGTSEQFF
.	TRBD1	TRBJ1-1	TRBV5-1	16	TGCGCCAGCAGCCGATACACCCTTGGGACAGGGGATGTGGCTTTCTTT	CASSRYTLGTGDVAFF
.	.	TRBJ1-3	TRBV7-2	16	TGTGCCAGCAGCTTAAATCCAGGGATCTCTGGAAACACCATATATTTT	CASSLNPGISGNTIYF
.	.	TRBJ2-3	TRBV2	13	TGTGCCAGCAGAGCGGATAGCACAGATACGCAGTATTTT	CASRADSTDTQYF
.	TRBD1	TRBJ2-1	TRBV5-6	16	TGTGCCAGCAGCTTGGTCGGAGGACAGGGGGTCAATGAGCAGTTCTTC	CASSLVGGQGVNEQFF
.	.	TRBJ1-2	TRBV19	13	TGTGCCAGTAGTATGGAGGCTAACTATGGCTACACCTTC	CASSMEANYGYTF
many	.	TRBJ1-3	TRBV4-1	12	TGCGCCAGCAGCCAAGAACTCAACACCATATATTTT	CASSQELNTIYF
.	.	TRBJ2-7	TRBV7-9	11	TGTGCCAGCAGCTTCACCTACGAGCAGTACTTC	CASSFTYEQYF
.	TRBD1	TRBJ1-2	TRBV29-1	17	TGCAGCGTTGTGTTTATGGGACAGGCAAATTTTCTCTATGGCTACACCTTC	CSVVFMGQANFLYGYTF